This TCR beta chain was profiled in a study of regulatory dendritic cells for organ transplantation. This CDR3 has 14 residues. The junction had 6 bases not matched to a gene; V was cut back by 6 bases and J by 4 bases. Memory T cells were CD45RO+, naive were CD45RA+, sorted by FACS. Generated by immunoSEQ multiplex PCR, the TCRdb table keeps only in-frame clones and is missing some. The sample consists of 5,000 to 6,500 clones, more than 55% of them appearing once. The chain uses TRBV23-1 and TRBJ2-5; 9 bases are shared with TRBD1. TRBV23-1 falls under the ORF class, with uncertain function. This receptor was obtained from a human donor in good health. Specimen: memory CD8+ T cells from blood. Subset here: CD45RO+ memory T cells. In nucleotides, the CDR3 is TGCGCCAGCAGCTCCGGGACAGGGCTAGAGACCCAGTACTTC. This codes for CASSSGTGLETQYF.